This T cell receptor beta chain stems from a study of T cells in Graves' hyperthyroidism and ophthalmopathy. It was RNA transcripts that yielded the amplified TCR beta CDR3 regions. Researchers ran a first-round RT-PCR on the TCR CDR3 using the HTBI primer set. TCRdb itself ran the multiplex PCR reads through MiXCR, one entry per CDR3 protein. Here the sample spans more than 550,000 distinct CDR3 sequences, roughly 20% being singletons. Clinical symptoms, serum thyroxine, TRAb, thyroid ultrasound and orbital computed tomography informed diagnoses. This CDR3 has 17 amino acids. Germline trimming cut 6 bases from V and 3 bases from J; bases unmatched to any gene: 15. Germline-derived CDR1 and CDR2 are SGHKS and YYEKEE (reference sequence).

Sequencing was carried out using blood. The clonotype comes from a woman between 45 and 65 years old with Graves' hyperthyroidism that later progressed to Graves' ophthalmopathy. This chain joins TRBV5-5 and TRBJ1-1, with 9 bases that match TRBD1. The DNA of the CDR3 is TGTGCCAGCACCAAAAAGAGACAGGGGGTGGGGGACACTGAAGCTTTCTTT. Protein sequence: CASTKKRQGVGDTEAFF.